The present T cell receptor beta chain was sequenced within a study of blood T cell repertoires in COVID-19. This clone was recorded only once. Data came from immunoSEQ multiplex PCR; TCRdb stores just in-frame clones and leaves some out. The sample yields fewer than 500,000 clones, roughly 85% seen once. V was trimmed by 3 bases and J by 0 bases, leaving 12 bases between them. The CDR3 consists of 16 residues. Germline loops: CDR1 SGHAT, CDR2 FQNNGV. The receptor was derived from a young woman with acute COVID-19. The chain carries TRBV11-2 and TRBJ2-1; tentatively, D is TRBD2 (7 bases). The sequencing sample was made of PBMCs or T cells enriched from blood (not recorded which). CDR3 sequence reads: CASSLRGGSSYNEQFF. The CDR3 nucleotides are TGTGCCAGCAGCTTGAGGGGGGGGAGCTCCTACAATGAGCAGTTCTTC.